Below are 6 T cell receptor beta chains sequenced from a single sample in a study of T cells in Graves' hyperthyroidism and ophthalmopathy. TCR beta CDR3 regions were amplified from RNA. Using the HTBI primer set, a first-round RT-PCR was run on the TCR CDR3. TCRdb re-analysed the multiplex PCR reads in MiXCR, keeping a single row per CDR3 protein. The data hold 550,000 to 600,000 distinct CDR3 sequences, with about 45% observed a single time. The specimen sequenced was peripheral blood or thyroid tissue (not recorded which). All receptors derive from an adult woman with Graves' disease, either hyperthyroidism or ophthalmopathy (not recorded which).

This sequence joins TRBV12-3 or TRBV12-4 and TRBJ2-7; possible D gene TRBD1, 6 bases. The V end was cut by 6 bases, the J end by 3 bases, with 12 bases between. The CDR3 consists of 13 residues. The CDR3 DNA reads as TGTGCCAGCAGGGCAGGGGTCGACTACGAGCAGTACTTC. Its protein product is CASRAGVDYEQYF.

This clonotype has more than one count but fewer than ten. The V call is TRBV10-3, the J call TRBJ1-2, with D possibly TRBD1 on 5 matching bases. The germline V gene encodes CDR1 ENHRY and CDR2 SYGVKD. The CDR3 covers 12 residues. V was trimmed by 6 bases and J by 6 bases, leaving 11 bases between them. CDR3 in amino acids: CAIRGVLDGYTF. DNA for the CDR3: TGTGCCATCAGGGGGGTCCTGGATGGCTACACCTTC.

On this clonotype itself: One end of the junction is discordant with germline, which a read error may explain. The chain recombines TRBV10-2 with TRBJ1-1, with D possibly TRBD1 on 6 matching bases. The germline V gene encodes CDR1 WSHSY and CDR2 SAAADI. The CDR3 runs 14 residues. The CDR3 bases are TGTGCCAGCAACTTGGACAGTGATGACACTGAAGCTTTCTTT. This codes for CASNLDSDDTEAFF.

In its sample, this clonotype was seen many times. The chain joins TRBV7-8 to TRBJ2-2; 8 nucleotides agree with TRBD2. The CDR3 covers 16 residues. The germline CDR1 and CDR2 sequences are SGHVS and FQNEAQ. The V segment lost 5 bases and the J segment 6 bases; nucleotides outside the gene matches: 11. CDR3: CASSPPGGGSAGELFF. The CDR3 DNA reads TGTGCCAGCAGCCCACCCGGGGGGGGGAGCGCCGGGGAGCTGTTTTTT.

This clonotype was detected ten times or more. V usage is TRBV6-2 or TRBV6-3 and J usage is TRBJ2-7; 10 positions match TRBD2. The CDR3 covers 15 residues. The germline V gene encodes CDR1 MNHEY and CDR2 SVGEGT. Trimming took 5 bases from V and 3 from J; bases not matched to a gene: 7. In nucleotides, the CDR3 is TGTGCCAGCAGTCCTCTAGCGGGAGCGAACTACGAGCAGTACTTC. Its translation is CASSPLAGANYEQYF.

The gene calls are TRBV4-2 and TRBJ1-3, with no clear D. Germline V lookup: CDR1 LGHNA, CDR2 YNFKEQ. The CDR3 totals 14 residues. The ends were cut back, 4 bases at V and 4 bases at J, with 11 bases in the middle. The CDR3 sequence is CASSPGLAGNTIYF. The CDR3 nucleotides are TGTGCCAGCAGCCCCGGACTAGCGGGAAACACCATATATTTT.